These 4 T cell receptor beta chains came from one sample sequenced in a study of shared clonotypes between healthy human individuals. Method: immunoSEQ multiplex PCR; TCRdb's copy keeps in-frame clones and lacks some. The data contain hundreds of thousands of clones, about 82% of them singletons. The specimen was PBMCs. These receptors were taken from a middle-aged woman in good health. Some clones in this sample may be carry-over from other donors' samples.

In DNA form, the CDR3 reads TGTGCCAGCAGTTTACCCGGGACAGGGGGCTACGGAACCCCCTACGAGCAGTACTTC. Translation: CASSLPGTGGYGTPYEQYF. This rearrangement joins TRBV27 to TRBJ2-7, with 12 bases aligning to TRBD1. The CDR3 length is 19 residues. Per the germline V gene, CDR1 is MNHEY and CDR2 is SMNVEV (reference sequence). Germline trimming cut 2 bases from V and 2 bases from J; bases unmatched to any gene: 13.

This clone occurred once. The genes are TRBV7-2 and TRBJ1-2; no clear D. Per germline, CDR1 SGHTA and CDR2 FQGNSA. V gave up 1 base and J gave up 8 bases, with 20 bases separating them. This CDR3 has 16 amino acids. The CDR3 reads CASSLEVGVPLGGYTF. The CDR3 coding sequence is TGTGCCAGCAGCTTAGAGGTCGGGGTCCCATTGGGGGGCTACACCTTC.

The chain recombines TRBV29-1 with TRBJ2-7; D call uncertain. The CDR3 runs 11 residues. Germline V lookup: CDR1 SQVTM, CDR2 ANQGSEA. V lost 3 bases, J lost 4 bases, and 7 bases lay in between. In DNA, the CDR3 is TGCAGCGTTGATATCAATTACGAGCAGTACTTC. Its translation: CSVDINYEQYF.

For this clone: A far larger clone differs by one base, so this is likely a read error. This chain uses TRBV29-1 with TRBJ1-2; D is possibly TRBD1 (5 bases). The germline V gene has CDR1 SQVTM and CDR2 ANQGSEA. This CDR3 has 15 amino acids. The CDR3 DNA follows: TGCAGCATTGAAGAGTGGCAAGGGGTTGTAGGGGGCTACACCTTC. This gives the protein CSIEEWQGVVGGYTF.